Listed below are T cell receptor beta chains from one sample, sequenced in a study of cytomegalovirus exposure and HLA in healthy donors. Here immunoSEQ multiplex PCR was the method, and the copy in TCRdb shows in-frame clones only, minus some. This table has 95,000 to 150,000 clones, around 63% appearing once. Sample: PBMCs. These receptors came from a man between 35 and 55 years old in good health and CMV-seropositive. CDR3s include the opening cysteine and the closing phenylalanine or tryptophan. Each record gives: clone size, V gene, J gene, D gene, CDR3 protein, CDR3 DNA. D genes are given only for firm matches. Size is omitted from some rows. Given values are once, few, many or a class for expanded clones.

few	TRBV15	TRBJ2-7	-	CATSRDVTDIYEQYF	TGTGCCACCAGCAGAGATGTTACAGATATCTACGAGCAGTACTTC
-	TRBV28	TRBJ1-1	-	CASGLTGLAFF	TGTGCCAGCGGGCTGACAGGATTAGCTTTCTTT
few	TRBV4-1	TRBJ2-1	-	CASSQEPSVSSNEQFF	TGCGCCAGCAGCCAAGAACCTAGCGTGAGTAGTAATGAGCAGTTCTTC
-	TRBV6-1	TRBJ1-5	-	CASSEREYQPQHF	TGTGCCAGCAGTGAACGAGAGTATCAGCCCCAGCATTTT
-	TRBV7-9	TRBJ1-1	TRBD1	CASRPGTGGAGTEAFF	TGTGCCAGCAGGCCCGGGACAGGGGGCGCGGGCACTGAAGCTTTCTTT
-	TRBV10-3	TRBJ2-7	-	CAIRVSGGSEQYF	TGTGCCATCAGGGTTTCGGGGGGCTCCGAGCAGTACTTC
-	TRBV28	TRBJ2-5	TRBD1	CASSPFHRGETQYF	TGTGCCAGCAGTCCATTCCACAGGGGCGAGACCCAGTACTTC
-	TRBV5-1	TRBJ2-2	-	CASGRDSTSLGGLFF	TGCGCCAGCGGTCGGGACAGCACTTCTCTCGGGGGGCTGTTTTTT
few	TRBV28	TRBJ2-7	TRBD2	CASSPQREVGEQYF	TGTGCCAGCAGTCCACAGCGGGAGGTGGGCGAGCAGTACTTC
-	TRBV5-4	TRBJ1-1	-	CASSFEEGNTEAFF	TGTGCCAGCAGCTTTGAGGAAGGGAACACTGAAGCTTTCTTT
once	TRBV11-3	TRBJ1-1	-	CASSLLGGDTEAFF	TGTGCCAGCAGCTTATTGGGGGGGGACACTGAAGCTTTCTTT
-	TRBV6-6	TRBJ2-7	-	CASKNRVYEQYF	TGTGCCAGCAAGAACAGGGTCTACGAGCAGTACTTC
-	TRBV11-2	TRBJ2-1	TRBD2	CASSLSGTSGINEQFF	TGTGCCAGCAGCTTGTCCGGGACTAGCGGGATAAATGAGCAGTTCTTC
-	TRBV5-1	TRBJ1-1	-	CASREQGNTEAFF	TGCGCCAGCAGAGAACAGGGGAACACTGAAGCTTTCTTT
few	TRBV4-3	TRBJ2-7	TRBD2	CASSQDIGASGREQYF	TGCGCCAGCAGCCAAGATATCGGGGCTAGCGGCAGAGAGCAGTACTTC
few	TRBV29-1	TRBJ2-5	TRBD1	CSVWTGNQETQYF	TGCAGCGTGTGGACAGGGAATCAAGAGACCCAGTACTTC
many	TRBV29-1	TRBJ2-4	TRBD1	CSVEPQQGDIQYF	TGCAGCGTTGAACCACAACAGGGGGACATTCAGTACTTC
-	TRBV19	TRBJ1-1	TRBD1	CASSIADRWNTEAFF	TGTGCCAGTAGTATTGCGGACAGGTGGAACACTGAAGCTTTCTTT
-	TRBV10-3	TRBJ1-1	-	CAISFTLNTEAFF	TGTGCCATCAGCTTTACATTGAACACTGAAGCTTTCTTT
few	TRBV2	TRBJ2-5	TRBD1	CASSSGQGTKETQYF	TGTGCCAGCAGTTCGGGACAGGGGACAAAAGAGACCCAGTACTTC
-	TRBV11-2	TRBJ2-4	TRBD2	CASSLLTSGGAVQYF	TGTGCCAGCAGCTTACTGACTAGCGGGGGGGCCGTTCAGTACTTC
once	TRBV5-4	TRBJ1-3	-	CASSLGRSSGNTIYF	TGTGCCAGCAGCTTGGGGCGGAGCTCTGGAAACACCATATATTTT
-	TRBV10-1	TRBJ2-2	TRBD1	CASRWQGAPRGGELFF	TGCGCCAGCAGATGGCAGGGGGCGCCTCGAGGCGGGGAGCTGTTTTTT
-	TRBV6-1	TRBJ2-2	TRBD2	CASSEGPSGGVGELFF	TGTGCCAGCAGTGAGGGTCCTAGCGGGGGGGTCGGGGAGCTGTTTTTT
-	TRBV6-1	TRBJ2-7	TRBD2	CASSEGGTGRDEQYF	TGTGCCAGCAGTGAAGGTGGCACCGGGAGGGACGAGCAGTACTTC
-	TRBV27	TRBJ2-3	TRBD1	CASSFGTGNTDTQYF	TGTGCCAGCAGTTTCGGGACAGGGAACACAGATACGCAGTATTTT
few	TRBV28	TRBJ1-1	TRBD1	CASVRRGRTEAFF	TGTGCCAGCGTTCGCAGGGGGCGGACTGAAGCTTTCTTT
few	TRBV7-8	TRBJ2-7	-	CASSLGRRQASYEQYF	TGTGCCAGCAGCTTAGGTCGGCGACAGGCAAGCTACGAGCAGTACTTC
few	TRBV6-1	TRBJ2-3	-	CASSLPGHSTDTQYF	TGTGCCAGCAGTCTCCCGGGACATAGCACAGATACGCAGTATTTT
few	TRBV19	TRBJ1-2	-	CASSSSGTNQGYGYTF	TGCGCCAGTAGTTCTTCCGGGACAAATCAGGGCTATGGCTACACCTTC
-	TRBV6-6	TRBJ2-5	-	CASRMTSLRETQYF	TGTGCCAGCAGGATGACTTCTTTGAGGGAGACCCAGTACTTC
-	TRBV2	TRBJ2-1	TRBD2	CASTRTRGVSSYNEQFF	TGTGCCAGCACTCGAACCCGGGGGGTAAGCTCCTACAATGAGCAGTTCTTC
many	TRBV5-5	TRBJ2-3	-	CASSGGVWDTQYF	TGTGCCAGCAGCGGAGGTGTGTGGGATACGCAGTATTTT
few	TRBV6-6	TRBJ2-7	TRBD2	CASRASGGPYEQYF	TGTGCCAGCAGGGCTAGCGGGGGGCCCTACGAGCAGTACTTC
-	TRBV19	TRBJ2-1	-	CASSAGTGYNEQFF	TGTGCCAGTAGTGCCGGGACTGGGTACAATGAGCAGTTCTTC
few	TRBV18	TRBJ2-7	TRBD1	CASSEGQDHYEQYF	TGTGCCAGCTCAGAGGGACAGGACCATTACGAGCAGTACTTC
-	TRBV2	TRBJ2-4	-	CASSETGRQAGPKNIQYF	TGTGCCAGCAGTGAAACCGGTCGACAGGCGGGCCCCAAAAACATTCAGTACTTC
-	TRBV7-9	TRBJ1-1	-	CASSLRGFRTEAFF	TGTGCCAGCAGCTTAAGGGGGTTTCGCACTGAAGCTTTCTTT
few	TRBV6-6	TRBJ1-1	-	CASPGGMNTEAFF	TGTGCCAGCCCCGGAGGGATGAACACTGAAGCTTTCTTT
-	TRBV7-9	TRBJ2-1	TRBD1	CASSSGQGIWKQFF	TGTGCCAGCAGCTCCGGACAGGGGATATGGAAGCAGTTCTTC
few	TRBV10-3	TRBJ1-1	-	CAISESFRVNTEAFF	TGTGCCATCAGTGAGTCTTTCAGGGTGAACACTGAAGCTTTCTTT